The T cell receptor beta chain under discussion was sequenced for a study of blood T cell repertoires in COVID-19. At the level of the study: The samples span acute and convalescent COVID-19 from the United States, Italy and Spain. The cDNA or gDNA used as material had been derived from T cells, B-cell-depleted T cells, or PBMCs.

Germline CDR1 reads MNHEY; CDR2 reads SVGEGT. The V end was cut by 2 bases, the J end by 4 bases, with 11 bases between. This CDR3 is built from 14 residues. Original processing notes: Amplification of reference gene primers was used by the study to estimate nucleated cell counts. Produced via immunoSEQ multiplex PCR; TCRdb's table is partial and in-frame only. V and J calls and clone size are those listed in that table; D and trimming were worked out from the DNA. The repertoire holds about 56,000 clones, approximately 88% seen once, with roughly 20% in the top ten. The receptor was derived from a human donor in a cohort sampled during active COVID-19. This chain connects TRBV6-2 or TRBV6-3 to TRBJ1-1; a possible D gene is TRBD1 (5 bases). The specimen sequenced was peripheral blood. CDR3 residues: CASSYPLDSTEAFF. For the CDR3, the DNA is TGTGCCAGCAGTTACCCCCTTGACAGCACTGAAGCTTTCTTT.